Following are 9 T cell receptor beta chains from one sample sequenced in a study of T cell changes during pregnancy in multiple sclerosis. Method: immunoSEQ multiplex PCR; TCRdb's copy keeps in-frame clones and lacks some. This sample has 30,000 to 45,000 clones, with about nine tenths found just once. Sequenced here: CD4+ T cells from peripheral blood mononuclear cells, sampled in the second trimester of pregnancy. The receptor source for this set is a female donor in good health, enrolled as a control in a pregnancy study.

The chain recombines TRBV12-2 with TRBJ1-1; the D call TRBD1 from the table was never checked on the DNA. TRBV12-2 is a pseudogene. CDR3 length: 13 amino acids. In DNA form, the CDR3 reads TGTGCAAGTCGCCCTACAGGGGATTCTGAAGCTTTCTTT. It translates to CASRPTGDSEAFF.

V is TRBV7-3 and J is TRBJ1-2; D perhaps matches TRBD1 (5 bases). Trimming removed 2 bases from V and 4 bases from J, with 8 bases in between. CDR1 is SGHTA, CDR2 FQGTGA, per germline. The length of the CDR3 is 13 residues. The CDR3 DNA reads as TGTGCCAGCAGCTTACAGGGACTCTATGGCTACACCTTC. Translating gives CASSLQGLYGYTF.

The chain combines TRBV15 with TRBJ1-1; 7 bases map to TRBD1. Germline V gene data show CDR1 as LNHNV and CDR2 as YYDKDF (reference sequence). This CDR3 has 15 residues. The V gene end was trimmed by 1 base and the J gene end by 7 bases; junction bases not matched to a gene: 9. CDR3 in amino acids: CATSRVRGQNGEAFF. Here the CDR3 DNA reads TGTGCCACCAGCAGAGTGAGGGGGCAGAATGGTGAAGCTTTCTTT.

V and J are TRBV2 and TRBJ2-7; 13 bases fit TRBD2. Per the germline V gene, CDR1 is SNHLY and CDR2 is FYNNEI. J was trimmed by 6 bases and V by 6 bases; bases with no gene match: 8. This CDR3 is 15 amino acids long. This CDR3 is CASSARLAGGGEQYF. The CDR3 nucleotides are TGTGCCAGCAGCGCGCGACTAGCGGGAGGAGGCGAGCAGTACTTC. The variable domain in full, with the rest retrieved from reference TRBV2 and TRBJ2-7, is EPEVTQTPSHQVTQMGQEVILRCVPISNHLYFYWYRQILGQKVEFLVSFYNNEISEKSEIFDDQFSVERPDGSNFTLKIRSTKLEDSAMYFCASSARLAGGGEQYFGPGTRLTVT.

This sequence joins TRBV5-4 and TRBJ2-7; 10 bases map to TRBD2. The trim removed 4 bases at V and 12 bases at J, leaving 10 bases unmatched. The CDR3 is 13 amino acids. CDR1 and CDR2 from the germline V gene are SGHNT and YYREEE (reference sequence). CDR3 protein: CASSPSLAGEGYF. As DNA, the CDR3 is TGTGCCAGCAGCCCATCTCTAGCGGGGGAGGGGTACTTC.

V is TRBV5-1 and J is TRBJ2-3; 7 bases are shared with TRBD2. This CDR3 has 15 residues. V was pared by 4 bases and J by 6 bases, with 11 bases of the junction left unmatched. CDR1 and CDR2 (germline): SGHRS, YFSETQ. The CDR3 bases are TGCGCCAGCAGCCCCCTGAGGGACTATGGGGATACGCAGTATTTT. As protein: CASSPLRDYGDTQYF.

This clone was found once. This chain connects TRBV30 to TRBJ2-7, with TRBD2 as a possible D gene (6 bases). Trimming pared 5 bases from V and 3 bases from J, leaving 17 bases between. Germline V gene lookup returns CDR1 GTSNPN and CDR2 SVGIG (reference sequence). This CDR3 comprises 14 residues. CDR3 bases: TGTGCCTGGGGGAGAACTAGGACTAACTACGAGCAGTACTTC. This translates into CAWGRTRTNYEQYF.

The rearrangement uses TRBV2 and TRBJ2-1; 7 bases are a match to TRBD2. The CDR3 covers 16 residues. V lost 1 base and J lost 4; bases outside the gene matches: 7. Germline CDR1 is SNHLY and CDR2 is FYNNEI. The CDR3 protein is CASSEVRLAVYNEQFF. The CDR3 DNA sequence: TGTGCCAGCAGTGAAGTTCGTCTAGCGGTATACAATGAGCAGTTCTTC. The entire variable domain, with the rest obtained from reference TRBV2 and TRBJ2-1, is as follows: EPEVTQTPSHQVTQMGQEVILRCVPISNHLYFYWYRQILGQKVEFLVSFYNNEISEKSEIFDDQFSVERPDGSNFTLKIRSTKLEDSAMYFCASSEVRLAVYNEQFFGPGTRLTVL.

This rearrangement joins TRBV19 to TRBJ1-1; possibly TRBD1 for D (6 bases). Germline V gene data show CDR1 as LNHDA and CDR2 as SQIVND (reference sequence). The CDR3 has 14 residues. Trimming removed 2 bases from V and 2 bases from J, with 9 bases in between. The CDR3 bases are TGTGCCAGTAGTATACCAGGGGTAAACACTGAAGCTTTCTTT. Protein sequence: CASSIPGVNTEAFF.